This T cell receptor beta chain was sequenced during a study of blood T cell repertoires in COVID-19. Study in general: Both acute and convalescent COVID-19 samples were obtained from the United States, Italy and Spain. From T cells, B-cell-depleted T cells, or PBMCs came the material, which was cDNA or gDNA.

CDR3 length equals 12 residues. In the source study's methods: From reference gene primer amplification, estimates of nucleated cell counts were derived. The table came from immunoSEQ multiplex PCR; TCRdb's copy has only in-frame clones and leaves some out. For V, J and clone size, that table is used; D and trimming come from the DNA. Counted here are tens of thousands of clones, about four fifths occurring once; the ten biggest clones make up about 10%. The chain has TRBV1 and TRBJ2-5; the table's TRBD2 call for D was not verified on the DNA. TRBV1 is a pseudogene locus. The receptor's source is a man aged 55-75 years with acute or convalescent COVID-19. The sample comprised peripheral blood. The CDR3 spells CTSERERGTQYF. The CDR3 nucleotides are TGCACCAGCGAGCGGGAGAGGGGGACCCAGTACTTC.